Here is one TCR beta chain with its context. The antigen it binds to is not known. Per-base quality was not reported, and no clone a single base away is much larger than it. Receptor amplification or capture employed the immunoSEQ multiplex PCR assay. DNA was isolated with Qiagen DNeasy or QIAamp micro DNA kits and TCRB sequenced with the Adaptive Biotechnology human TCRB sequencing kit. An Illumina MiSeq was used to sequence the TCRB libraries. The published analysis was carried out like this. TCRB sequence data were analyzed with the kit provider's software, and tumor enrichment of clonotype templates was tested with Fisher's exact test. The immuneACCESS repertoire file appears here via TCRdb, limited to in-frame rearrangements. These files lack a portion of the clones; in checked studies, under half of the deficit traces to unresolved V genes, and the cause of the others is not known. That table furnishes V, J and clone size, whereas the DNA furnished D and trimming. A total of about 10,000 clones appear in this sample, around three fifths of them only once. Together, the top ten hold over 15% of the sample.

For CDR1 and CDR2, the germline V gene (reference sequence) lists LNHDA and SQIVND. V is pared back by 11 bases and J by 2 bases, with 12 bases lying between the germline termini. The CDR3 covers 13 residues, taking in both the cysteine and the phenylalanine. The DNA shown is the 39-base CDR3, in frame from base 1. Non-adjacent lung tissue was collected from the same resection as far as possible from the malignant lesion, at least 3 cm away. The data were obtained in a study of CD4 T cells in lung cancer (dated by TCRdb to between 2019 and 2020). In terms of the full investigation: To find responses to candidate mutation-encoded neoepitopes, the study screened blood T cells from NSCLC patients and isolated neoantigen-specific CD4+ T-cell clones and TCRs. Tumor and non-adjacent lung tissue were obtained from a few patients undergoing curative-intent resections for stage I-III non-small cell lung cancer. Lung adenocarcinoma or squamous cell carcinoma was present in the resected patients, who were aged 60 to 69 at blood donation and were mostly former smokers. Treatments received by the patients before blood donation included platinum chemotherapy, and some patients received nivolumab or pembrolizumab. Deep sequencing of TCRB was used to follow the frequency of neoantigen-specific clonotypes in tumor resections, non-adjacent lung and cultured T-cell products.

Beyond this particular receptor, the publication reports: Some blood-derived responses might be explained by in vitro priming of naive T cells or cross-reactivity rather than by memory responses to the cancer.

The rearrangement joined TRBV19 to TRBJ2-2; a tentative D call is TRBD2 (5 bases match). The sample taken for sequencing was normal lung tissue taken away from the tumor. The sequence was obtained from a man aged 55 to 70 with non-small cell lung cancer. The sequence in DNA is TGTGCCGGAGCGGAGCCTAACACCGGGGAGCTGTTTTTT. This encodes CAGAEPNTGELFF.